This TCR beta chain was identified during a study of T cell repertoires in cytomegalovirus infection. This CDR3 is 17 amino acids long. The V and J ends lost 0 bases and 8 bases respectively, with 18 bases between them. The germline gives CDR1 SGDLS, CDR2 YYNGEE. A note on this clonotype: Its matching antigen is unknown.

TCRdb processed the reads anew with MiXCR; each CDR3 protein has one entry. The table records some 560,000 distinct CDR3 sequences, around 40% of them present only once. The sequence derives from a human donor in good health (CMV status not recorded). Some clones in this sample may be carry-over from other donors' samples. V is TRBV9 and J is TRBJ1-6; D unresolved. Sample: cultured PBMCs, taken from culture after CMV antigen stimulation. The DNA for the CDR3 is TGTGCCAGCAGCGTAGAGAGCAGACCGGGCCTTGATTCACCCCTCCACTTT. Translating it yields CASSVESRPGLDSPLHF.